Each of the 20 T cell receptor beta chains below was sequenced from the same sample in a study of cytomegalovirus exposure and HLA in healthy donors. It was with 60 Vbeta and 13 Jbeta primers that the PCR ran. The protocol was immunoSEQ multiplex PCR, while the TCRdb copy is restricted to in-frame clones and leaves out a portion. The sample shows 150,000 to 200,000 clones, roughly 83% of them seen only once. Sequenced material: PBMCs. The receptors come from a woman aged 45 to 65 in good health and CMV-seronegative.

This clone was observed a few times. Mismatch with germline at one junction end may stem from a read error. This sequence joins TRBV7-9 and TRBJ2-7, with 8 bases that match TRBD1. CDR1 and CDR2 (germline): SEHNR, FQNEAQ (reference sequence). CDR3 length: 15 residues. The CDR3 reads CSSSHWGRGLDEQYF. The CDR3, as DNA: TGTTCCAGCAGCCACTGGGGCAGGGGGCTTGACGAGCAGTACTTC.

This clone was seen more than once but under ten times. V and J are TRBV5-4 and TRBJ2-7; D is undetermined. CDR3 length: 15 residues. Trimming took 4 bases from V and 1 from J, leaving 15 bases between them. Looked up from germline, CDR1 is SGHNT and CDR2 is YYREEE (reference sequence). As DNA, the CDR3 is TGTGCCAGCAGCCAAGAGTCTAGTAATTCCTACGAGCAGTACTTC. Its translation is CASSQESSNSYEQYF.

For the CDR3, the DNA is TGTGCCAGCCGCTCTCTTAGGGCAGGGGGACCTTACAATGAGCAGTTCTTC. This translates into CASRSLRAGGPYNEQFF. The V gene is TRBV13, the J gene TRBJ2-1; 7 bases are a match to TRBD1. This CDR3 has 17 residues. Trimming took 8 bases from V and 4 from J; bases not matched to a gene: 17. Per the germline V gene, CDR1 is PRHDT and CDR2 is FYEKMQ (reference sequence).

This sequence joins TRBV7-8 and TRBJ2-2, with 11 bases that match TRBD2. Trimming removed 5 bases from V and 8 bases from J; junction bases left unmatched: 7. The CDR3 sequence is 15 residues long. Germline V lookup: CDR1 SGHVS, CDR2 FQNEAQ. CDR3 loop: CASSGSGGASGELFF. The CDR3 nucleotides are TGTGCCAGCAGCGGTAGCGGGGGGGCTTCGGGGGAGCTGTTTTTT.

The chain employs TRBV6-4 and TRBJ2-2; the match to TRBD1 covers 8 bases. CDR3 length: 14 amino acids. J was trimmed by 7 bases and V by 6 bases; bases with no gene match: 7. Germline lookup yields CDR1 MRHNA and CDR2 SNTAGT. CDR3 loop: CASSPQGAGGELFF. The CDR3 DNA follows: TGTGCCAGCAGCCCGCAGGGGGCAGGCGGGGAGCTGTTTTTT.

This rearrangement joins TRBV23-1 to TRBJ2-4; 9 bases are a match to TRBD1. TRBV23-1 is labeled an ORF, and its function is uncertain. V gave up 2 bases and J gave up 2 bases; unmatched junction bases: 7. The CDR3 extends over 17 amino acids. CDR3 sequence (DNA): TGCGCCAGCAGTCAACCCGACAGGGGGTTGACCAAAAACATTCAGTACTTC. Amino acid sequence: CASSQPDRGLTKNIQYF.

The chain uses TRBV28 and TRBJ1-1, with D tentatively TRBD1 (5 bases). With 1 base removed from V and 0 bases from J, the gap between germline ends came to 12 bases. Germline CDR1 and CDR2: MDHEN and SYDVKM. This CDR3 has 16 amino acids. CDR3 region: CASSLLGAGMNTEAFF. Here the CDR3 DNA reads TGTGCCAGCAGTTTATTAGGGGCAGGGATGAACACTGAAGCTTTCTTT.

This chain uses TRBV11-3 with TRBJ2-3, with 8 bases that match TRBD2. The germline CDR1 and CDR2 sequences are SGHNT and YENEEA. V dropped 1 base and J dropped 4; count of bases not matched to a gene: 7. This CDR3 spans 16 amino acids. This CDR3 reads CASSLVAGGGADTQYF. CDR3 bases: TGTGCCAGCAGCTTAGTGGCGGGAGGAGGTGCAGATACGCAGTATTTT.

This clone has only a few counts. This chain links TRBV6-6 with TRBJ1-1; TRBD1 is a possible D gene (5 bases). V dropped 6 bases and J dropped 8 bases, with 22 bases sitting between them. CDR1 and CDR2 from the germline V gene are MNHNY and SVGAGI (reference sequence). This CDR3 contains 15 residues. DNA of the CDR3: TGTGCCAGCAGGGACACCCTTACCGAACGGTCCGAAGCTTTCTTT. It is translated as CASRDTLTERSEAFF.

The chain carries TRBV10-3 and TRBJ1-1; weak D call: TRBD1 (5 bases). The CDR3 spans 14 residues. CDR1 and CDR2 from the germline V gene are ENHRY and SYGVKD. Trimming took off 5 bases at V and 2 bases at J, with 12 bases between the two ends. The CDR3 spells CAISYRDSNTEAFF. CDR3 coding DNA: TGTGCCATCAGTTACCGAGACAGTAACACTGAAGCTTTCTTT.

The chain recombines TRBV18 with TRBJ1-5, with TRBD1 matching 9 bases. Germline-derived CDR1 and CDR2 are KGHSH and LQKENI. The CDR3 runs 14 residues. V lost 3 bases and J lost 6; bases outside the gene matches: 3. CDR3 residues: CASSPSDRGQPQHF. For the CDR3, the DNA is TGTGCCAGCTCACCTTCGGACAGGGGTCAGCCCCAGCATTTT.

This clone was seen a handful of times. The CDR3 DNA is TGTGCCAGCAGCTTAGAGGTGGGAGGGGGGGCCTTCGAGCAGTACTTC. This translates into CASSLEVGGGAFEQYF. The J gene is TRBJ2-7, the V gene TRBV7-2; D is perhaps TRBD2 (7 bases). The CDR3 runs to 16 residues. In germline, CDR1 is SGHTA, CDR2 FQGNSA. The germline V and J ends were trimmed by 1 base and 6 bases, with 19 bases remaining between them.

V and J are TRBV10-3 and TRBJ2-7; tentative D call: TRBD2 (6 bases). This CDR3 contains 13 residues. Germline V CDR1 and CDR2: ENHRY, SYGVKD. V gave up 2 bases and J gave up 7 bases, with 12 bases separating them. CDR3 residues: CAISEDPGREQYF. The CDR3 region has the DNA TGTGCCATCAGTGAGGACCCGGGGAGGGAGCAGTACTTC.

This chain links TRBV19 with TRBJ2-6; D gene unclear. The V and J ends lost 6 bases and 4 bases respectively, with 4 bases between them. CDR1 and CDR2 (germline): LNHDA, SQIVND (reference sequence). The CDR3 spans 12 residues. This CDR3 reads CASSQGANVLTF. The CDR3 DNA sequence: TGTGCCAGTAGCCAGGGGGCCAACGTCCTGACTTTC.

The chain joins TRBV4-2 to TRBJ2-1, with 8 bases lining up with TRBD1. Germline V gene data show CDR1 as LGHNA and CDR2 as YNFKEQ. The CDR3 has 16 amino acids. With 0 bases clipped from V and 4 bases from J, the junction kept 5 bases outside the gene matches. CDR3 sequence reads: CASSQEWNRGYNEQFF. CDR3 in DNA: TGTGCCAGCAGCCAAGAATGGAACAGGGGGTACAATGAGCAGTTCTTC.

The chain carries TRBV5-1 and TRBJ2-2, with 7 bases matching TRBD1. V shed 5 bases, J shed 5 bases, and the junction held 6 bases outside the gene matches. The CDR3 has 14 amino acids. CDR1 SGHRS and CDR2 YFSETQ come from the germline V gene. The CDR3 nucleotides are TGCGCCAGCAGGCCTGGGACAGAAACCGGGGAGCTGTTTTTT. This encodes CASRPGTETGELFF.

V gene TRBV6-1 combines with J gene TRBJ2-2; 7 nucleotides match TRBD1. This CDR3 has 15 amino acids. V trimming: 2 bases; J trimming: 5 bases; junction bases outside the gene matches: 5. Per germline, CDR1 MNHNS and CDR2 SASEGT. The CDR3 bases are TGTGCCAGCAGTGAAAGGGGGCGTCGGACCGGGGAGCTGTTTTTT. It codes for CASSERGRRTGELFF.

The table lists this clone with a few counts. This sequence joins TRBV15 and TRBJ1-5; perhaps TRBD1 as D (6 bases). Germline V CDR1 and CDR2: LNHNV, YYDKDF (reference sequence). This CDR3 comprises 16 residues. V was clipped by 5 bases and J by 2 bases, with 16 bases between them. CDR3 in DNA: TGTGCCACCAGCGCACACCCCGCAGGGGGCAATCAGCCCCAGCATTTT. The encoded protein is CATSAHPAGGNQPQHF.

The chain is built from TRBV14 and TRBJ1-2; D possibly corresponds to TRBD1 (5 bases). CDR1 is SGHDN and CDR2 is FVKESK in the germline V gene. The CDR3 covers 14 residues. V gave up 2 bases and J gave up 7 bases, with 14 bases separating them. CDR3 sequence: CASSQFGTVGGYTF. The CDR3 bases are TGTGCCAGCAGCCAATTCGGGACTGTAGGTGGCTACACCTTC. Complete variable domain (other parts from reference TRBV14 and TRBJ1-2): EAGVTQFPSHSVIEKGQTVTLRCDPISGHDNLYWYRRVMGKEIKFLLHFVKESKQDESGMPNNRFLAERTGGTYSTLKVQPAELEDSGVYFCASSQFGTVGGYTFGSGTRLTVV.

This chain uses TRBV30 with TRBJ2-7; D is ambiguous. V was pared by 0 bases and J by 3 bases, with 6 bases between. The length of the CDR3 is 12 residues. The V gene's germline CDR1 is GTSNPN and CDR2 SVGIG (reference sequence). CDR3 protein: CAWSVSGYEQYF. CDR3 nucleotide sequence: TGTGCCTGGAGTGTATCGGGCTACGAGCAGTACTTC.